The 8 T cell receptor beta chains presented below share a single source sample, sequenced in a study of tumor-infiltrating lymphocytes in primary liver carcinoma. TCR beta cDNA was reverse-transcribed from about 500 ng of total RNA. The reaction used a constant-region primer and ProtoScript II reverse transcriptase. Amplification in three nested multiplex PCR rounds with slightly modified ARM-PCR gave rise to TCR beta libraries. For roughly 10 cycles apiece, the opening two PCR rounds ran with TRBV1-TRBV30 forward primers and a C-beta reverse primer. TCRdb re-called the multiplex PCR reads through MiXCR, storing one row per CDR3 protein. Among approximately 40,000 distinct CDR3 sequences listed, around 66% were seen once. The roughly 20-34 mg bulk tissue piece was not sorted before simultaneous RNA and DNA extraction. The specimen sequenced was liver tumor tissue from sampling region 2. Subset of the sample: tumor region T2, inferior pole. The source of these receptors is a man aged 35 to 55 with primary liver carcinoma and hepatitis B virus infection.

Points on this clonotype: A much more abundant neighbour one base away suggests this may be a read error. The V gene is TRBV5-1, the J gene TRBJ1-3; no definite D call. The CDR3 sequence is 14 residues long. CDR1 is SGHRS and CDR2 is YFSETQ in the germline V gene. The CDR3: CVSSLAGSGDTIYF. DNA for the CDR3: TGCGTCAGCAGCTTGGCGGGGAGTGGGGACACCATATATTTT.

In the case of this clonotype: Its ends do not fully match the called genes, so a read error is possible. V is TRBV11-2 and J is TRBJ2-6; 8 bases are a match to TRBD1. The germline gives CDR1 SGHAT, CDR2 FQNNGV. CDR3 size: 21 residues. CDR3 in DNA: TGTGCCAGCAGCATGGAGGAAGACAGGGGCATTTCCCTCTCTGGGGCCAACATCCTGACTTTC. This encodes CASSMEEDRGISLSGANILTF.

About this clonotype: One end of the junction varies from germline; a read error may be responsible. The rearrangement uses TRBV7-9 and TRBJ1-1; possibly TRBD1 for D (5 bases). The CDR3 sequence is 15 residues long. Germline assignment: CDR1 SEHNR and CDR2 FQNEAQ (reference sequence). The CDR3 coding sequence is TGTGCCAGCAGCTTAGCGGGACGGCAGAACATTGAAGCTCTCTTT. Protein product: CASSLAGRQNIEALF.

In regard to this clonotype: A single base separates this from a much larger clone, so it may be a read error. The chain couples TRBV6-6 to TRBJ1-1, with D possibly being TRBD1 (6 bases). Looked up from germline, CDR1 is MNHNY and CDR2 is SVGAGI (reference sequence). The length of the CDR3 is 14 residues. Trimming took off 5 bases at V and 8 bases at J, with 18 bases between the two ends. Here the CDR3 reads CASSGAGVRSEAFF. DNA of the CDR3: TGTGCCAGCAGTGGGGCAGGGGTAAGGTCCGAAGCTTTCTTT.

About this clonotype: Its ends do not fully match the called genes, so a read error is possible. The chain has TRBV29-1 and TRBJ2-3; D possibly corresponds to TRBD1 (5 bases). The J call is in doubt because the DNA end fits TRBJ1-5 better. The CDR3 loop spans 11 amino acids. The V gene's germline CDR1 is SQVTM and CDR2 ANQGSEA. The CDR3 nucleotides are TGTAGCGCGGGAAAGACAGATACGCAGCATTTT. It is translated as CSAGKTDTQHF.

Comment on this clonotype: One end of the junction does not line up with germline, which may come from a read error. The rearrangement links TRBV28 to TRBJ1-5, with a tentative D call TRBD1 (6 bases). The CDR3 sequence is 16 residues long. In germline, CDR1 is MDHEN, CDR2 SYDVKM. The CDR3 DNA follows: TGTGTCAGCAGTTTATACAGGGCCCAACTCAATCAGCTCCAGCATTTT. Amino acids: CVSSLYRAQLNQLQHF.

With regard to this clonotype: The junction and the germline gene differ at one end; a read error may be behind it. The chain joins TRBV11-3 to TRBJ2-1; possibly TRBD2 for D (6 bases). Germline V gives CDR1 SGHNT, CDR2 YENEEA. The CDR3 loop spans 17 amino acids. CDR3 sequence: CASSLGVTGLPHNGQFF. The CDR3 region has the DNA TGTGCCAGTAGCTTAGGCGTAACGGGACTCCCCCACAATGGGCAGTTCTTC.

This clonotype is categorized as medium-sized. CDR3 amino acids: CAIRAPPGTSLTSGEQYF. The DNA for the CDR3 is TGTGCCATCAGGGCTCCCCCCGGGACTAGCCTTACGTCTGGCGAGCAGTACTTC. The chain combines TRBV10-3 with TRBJ2-7; 9 bases are a match to TRBD2. Germline V gene sequence: CDR1 ENHRY, CDR2 SYGVKD. This CDR3 has 18 residues. Germline trimming cut 6 bases from V and 6 bases from J; bases unmatched to any gene: 21.